These 3 T cell receptor beta chains share one sample of origin, sequenced in a study of CD8+ T cells in alopecia areata. Sequencing used cDNA as its template, made by extracting RNA and reverse transcribing it. Here immunoSEQ multiplex PCR was the method, and the copy in TCRdb shows in-frame clones only, minus some. The sample has about 170,000 clones, around 71% seen once. Sequencing used CD8+ T cells sorted from blood, obtained at week 0. The receptors originated from a human donor with alopecia areata.

The gene calls are TRBV7-8 and TRBJ1-2; D may be TRBD1 (5 bases). V was shortened by 9 bases and J by 4 bases, with 15 bases between the two germline ends. Per germline, CDR1 SGHVS and CDR2 FQNEAQ. CDR3 size: 13 residues. The CDR3 is CASRRDSRYGYTF. The CDR3 region has the DNA TGTGCCAGTCGCCGTGACAGCCGCTATGGCTACACCTTC.

The chain carries TRBV5-6 and TRBJ2-5, with 16 nucleotides matching TRBD2. This CDR3 contains 18 residues. V lost 4 bases, J lost 6 bases, and 12 bases stayed unmatched. From germline, CDR1 is SGHDT and CDR2 YYEEEE. This CDR3 is CASSPGTSGGALRKTQYF. The CDR3 DNA reads TGTGCCAGCAGCCCCGGGACTAGCGGGGGGGCACTTAGGAAGACCCAGTACTTC.

The chain links TRBV4-2 to TRBJ2-1, with 7 nucleotides matching TRBD1. Germline V gene lookup returns CDR1 LGHNA and CDR2 YNFKEQ. V trimming: 3 bases; J trimming: 5 bases; junction bases outside the gene matches: 4. The CDR3 extends over 14 amino acids. The CDR3 nucleotides read TGTGCCAGCAGCCACACAGGGGAACACAATGAGCAGTTCTTC. This gives the protein CASSHTGEHNEQFF.